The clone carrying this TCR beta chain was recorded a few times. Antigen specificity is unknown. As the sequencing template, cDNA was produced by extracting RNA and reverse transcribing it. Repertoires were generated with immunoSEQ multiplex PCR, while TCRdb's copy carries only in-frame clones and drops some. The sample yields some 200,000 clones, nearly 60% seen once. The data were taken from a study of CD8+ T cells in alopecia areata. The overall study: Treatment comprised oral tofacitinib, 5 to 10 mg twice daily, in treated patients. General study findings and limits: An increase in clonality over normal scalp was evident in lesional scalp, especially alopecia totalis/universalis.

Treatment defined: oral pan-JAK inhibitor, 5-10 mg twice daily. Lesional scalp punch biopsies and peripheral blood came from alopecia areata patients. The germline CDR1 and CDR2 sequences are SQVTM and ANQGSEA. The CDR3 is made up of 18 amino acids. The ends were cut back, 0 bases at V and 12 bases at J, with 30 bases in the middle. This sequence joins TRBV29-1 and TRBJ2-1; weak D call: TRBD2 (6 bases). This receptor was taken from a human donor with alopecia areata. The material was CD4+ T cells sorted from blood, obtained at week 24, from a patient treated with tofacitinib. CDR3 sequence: CSVEDNFIRTKLPVPQFF. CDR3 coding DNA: TGCAGCGTTGAAGACAATTTCATTCGGACTAAATTACCCGTCCCGCAGTTCTTC.